One sample yielded the 19 T cell receptor beta chains listed below, sequenced in a study of blood T cell repertoires in COVID-19. The method was immunoSEQ multiplex PCR; TCRdb's version includes in-frame clones alone and lacks a portion of them. The table has approximately 49,000 clones, roughly 87% seen once. The sample consisted of peripheral blood. The receptors derive from a man in his forties or fifties with active COVID-19.

The V and J genes are TRBV5-6 and TRBJ2-5, with D possibly TRBD2 on 6 matching bases. Germline V lookup: CDR1 SGHDT, CDR2 YYEEEE. V lost 2 bases and J 2 bases, leaving 13 bases between the germline ends. The CDR3 sequence is 15 residues long. The CDR3 coding sequence is TGTGCCAGCAGCTTTGTAGGGGCGGGGCAAGAGACCCAGTACTTC. It specifies CASSFVGAGQETQYF.

This clone was detected only once. V usage is TRBV12-3 or TRBV12-4 and J usage is TRBJ2-3, with unresolved D. This CDR3 has 11 amino acids. V lost 5 bases and J lost 5, with 5 bases in between. The CDR3 loop reads CASSHRDTQYF. As DNA, the CDR3 is TGTGCCAGCAGTCATAGAGATACGCAGTATTTT.

The genes are TRBV27 and TRBJ2-7; a possible D gene is TRBD2 (5 bases). Trimming cost V 5 bases and J 5 bases, with 16 bases left between them. The CDR3 contains 14 residues. Germline V CDR1 and CDR2: MNHEY, SMNVEV (reference sequence). CDR3 sequence: CASSEGRPPHEQYV. The CDR3 DNA reads as TGTGCCAGCAGTGAGGGCAGGCCTCCCCACGAGCAGTACGTC.

The chain couples TRBV19 to TRBJ1-6; maybe TRBD1 (5 bases). The CDR3 is made up of 16 amino acids. Trimming stripped 4 bases from V and 13 bases from J, with 23 bases between. Per the germline V gene, CDR1 is LNHDA and CDR2 is SQIVND (reference sequence). The CDR3 DNA follows: TGTGCCAGTAGTACTTTAATCGGGGGAACTGGGGCGCCCCTCCACTTT. It yields the protein CASSTLIGGTGAPLHF.

The chain is built from TRBV7-2 and TRBJ2-5; tentatively, D is TRBD2 (5 bases). The ends were cut back, 1 base at V and 5 bases at J, with 8 bases in the middle. The CDR3 is 13 amino acids. Germline V gene sequence: CDR1 SGHTA, CDR2 FQGNSA. CDR3 sequence (DNA): TGTGCCAGCAGCTTAGGCGGGCGGGAGACCCAGTACTTC. Protein sequence: CASSLGGRETQYF.

The V gene is TRBV4-3, the J gene TRBJ1-1; D remains unclear. The CDR3 runs 16 residues. Germline assignment: CDR1 LGHNA and CDR2 YSLEER. V was pared by 4 bases and J by 0 bases, with 15 bases between. CDR3 coding DNA: TGCGCCAGCAGCCGAATCTTACAGACAATGAACACTGAAGCTTTCTTT. Its translation: CASSRILQTMNTEAFF.

This clone was seen more than once but under ten times. The chain carries TRBV20-1 and TRBJ2-2, with 8 bases fitting TRBD1. From germline, CDR1 is DFQATT and CDR2 SNEGSKA (reference sequence). The V segment lost 3 bases and the J segment 7 bases; nucleotides outside the gene matches: 4. This CDR3 has 13 amino acids. In DNA, the CDR3 is TGCAGTGCTAGTAAGGACAGGGTCGGGGAGCTGTTTTTT. It translates to CSASKDRVGELFF.

The CDR3 is CASRTQGGTEAFF. The CDR3, as DNA: TGCGCCAGCAGGACACAGGGGGGCACTGAAGCTTTCTTT. The chain couples TRBV5-1 to TRBJ1-1; 8 nucleotides line up with TRBD1. The CDR3 spans 13 residues. V lost 5 bases and J lost 4; bases outside the gene matches: 4. Germline CDR1 and CDR2: SGHRS and YFSETQ.

This clone appeared once. The chain is built from TRBV4-1 and TRBJ2-7, with 10 bases matching TRBD2. The junction had 8 bases not matched to a gene; V was cut back by 0 bases and J by 3 bases. CDR1 MGHRA and CDR2 YSYEKL come from the germline V gene. CDR3 length: 17 amino acids. CDR3 sequence: CASSQDYLAGVVYEQYV. The CDR3 bases are TGCGCCAGCAGCCAAGACTATCTAGCGGGAGTGGTCTACGAGCAGTACGTC.

The J gene is TRBJ2-2, the V gene TRBV5-1; 12 positions agree with TRBD2. Germline-derived CDR1 and CDR2 are SGHRS and YFSETQ. J was trimmed by 5 bases and V by 1 base; bases with no gene match: 3. The CDR3 spans 16 residues. CDR3 residues: CASSLRTSGKTGELFF. CDR3 nucleotides: TGCGCCAGCAGCTTGCGGACTAGCGGGAAAACCGGGGAGCTGTTTTTT.

CDR3 bases: TGTGCCAGCAGTTACCCCGGGGGTAGGGACGAGCAGTACTTC. Its protein is CASSYPGGRDEQYF. The rearrangement uses TRBV6-6 and TRBJ2-7; perhaps TRBD2 as D (6 bases). The CDR3 is made up of 14 amino acids. Germline V lookup: CDR1 MNHNY, CDR2 SVGAGI (reference sequence). V lost 2 bases to trimming and J lost 5 bases, with 13 bases between them.

The chain employs TRBV4-3 and TRBJ1-1, with D perhaps TRBD1 (5 bases). V lost 1 base and J lost 7, with 13 bases in between. CDR3 length equals 14 residues. In germline, CDR1 is LGHNA, CDR2 YSLEER. CDR3 in amino acids: CASSQGTKLGEAFF. CDR3 sequence (DNA): TGCGCCAGCAGCCAAGGGACAAAATTGGGTGAAGCTTTCTTT.

V usage is TRBV27 and J usage is TRBJ2-5; 11 bases line up with TRBD2. Germline CDR1 reads MNHEY; CDR2 reads SMNVEV (reference sequence). Germline trimming cut 3 bases from V and 9 bases from J; bases unmatched to any gene: 15. The CDR3 has 17 residues. In DNA, the CDR3 is TGTGCCAGCAGTTTCCTTCGGACTAGCGGGCGTTTAGGGGCCCAGTACTTC. This encodes CASSFLRTSGRLGAQYF.

The chain couples TRBV15 to TRBJ2-1, with 7 bases that match TRBD2. Germline trimming cut 2 bases from V and 7 bases from J; bases unmatched to any gene: 23. Germline CDR1 reads LNHNV; CDR2 reads YYDKDF (reference sequence). CDR3 size: 20 residues. The CDR3 DNA reads as TGTGCCACCAGCAGAAACTTACCCCGGGGGAGGGTTACCCGGGAAAATGAGCAGTTCTTC. This translates into CATSRNLPRGRVTRENEQFF.

CDR3 region: CARRERNIQYF. The CDR3 DNA reads as TGTGCCAGGAGGGAGAGAAACATTCAGTACTTC. This chain links TRBV24-1 with TRBJ2-4; TRBD2 is a possible D gene (6 bases). Germline lookup yields CDR1 KGHDR and CDR2 SFDVKD. V dropped 11 bases and J dropped 6 bases, with 10 bases sitting between them. This CDR3 comprises 11 residues.

The V call is TRBV9, the J call TRBJ1-4; the match to TRBD1 covers 10 bases. Germline CDR1 reads SGDLS; CDR2 reads YYNGEE. V was pared by 0 bases and J by 5 bases, with 1 base of the junction left unmatched. This CDR3 comprises 15 residues. The CDR3 DNA reads TGTGCCAGCAGCGTAGGACAGGGGGCGAATGAAAAACTGTTTTTT. Translated: CASSVGQGANEKLFF. The full variable domain, its missing parts supplied by reference TRBV9 and TRBJ1-4, is DSGVTQTPKHLITATGQRVTLRCSPRSGDLSVYWYQQSLDQGLQFLIQYYNGEERAKGNILERFSAQQFPDLHSELNLSSLELGDSALYFCASSVGQGANEKLFFGSGTQLSVL.

This clone was seen only a few times. The genes are TRBV4-2 and TRBJ1-1, with D perhaps matching TRBD1 (6 bases). CDR3 size: 16 residues. CDR1 LGHNA and CDR2 YNFKEQ come from the germline V gene. The V end lost 4 bases, the J end lost 1 base, and 16 bases lay between the germline ends. The CDR3 DNA reads as TGTGCCAGCAGCCCCTCTTCCGGGACACCGAACACTGAAGCTTTCTTT. It encodes CASSPSSGTPNTEAFF.

V and J are TRBV2 and TRBJ2-7; TRBD2 aligns across 8 bases. The CDR3 runs to 15 residues. CDR1 SNHLY and CDR2 FYNNEI come from the germline V gene. V was pared by 6 bases and J by 2 bases, with 9 bases of the junction left unmatched. The CDR3 DNA sequence: TGTGCCAGCAGCCGAGCGGGAGAGCCCCCCTACGAGCAGTACGTC. Translated, it gives CASSRAGEPPYEQYV.

The CDR3: CASSPRTGGERSWPDTQYF. The CDR3 nucleotides are TGTGCCAGCAGCCCCCGGACAGGGGGCGAGAGAAGTTGGCCAGATACGCAGTATTTT. The chain links TRBV9 to TRBJ2-3, with TRBD1 identical over 11 bases. CDR1 and CDR2 from the germline V gene are SGDLS and YYNGEE. The CDR3 has 19 amino acids. V was clipped by 4 bases and J by 4 bases; unmatched bases: 17.